The next 9 T cell receptor beta chains were all read from a single sample in a study of early T cells in non-severe SARS-CoV-2 infection. Each CDR3 protein gets one entry after TCRdb re-called the 5' RACE reads with MiXCR. The sample gives 25,000 to 35,000 distinct CDR3 sequences, 3.9% of which show up once; roughly 8.2% is in the top ten. The specimen sequenced was whole blood. Receptors were obtained from an adult who was a healthcare worker with PCR-confirmed SARS-CoV-2 infection or an uninfected control (not recorded which).

This clonotype came up a few times. The chain has TRBV6-5 and TRBJ2-6; D is possibly TRBD1 (5 bases). CDR3 length equals 15 residues. The V end lost 6 bases, the J end lost 0 bases, and 9 bases lay between the germline ends. The germline gives CDR1 MNHEY, CDR2 SVGAGI. The CDR3 nucleotides read TGTGCCAGCAGCATAGGGGACTCTGGGGCCAACGTCCTGACTTTC. This gives the protein CASSIGDSGANVLTF.

Relative to its sample, this clonotype is medium-sized. The DNA of the CDR3 is TGCGCCAGCAGCCAAGATGGGACAGGGGTATCACCCCTCCACTTT. Protein sequence: CASSQDGTGVSPLHF. The rearrangement links TRBV4-3 to TRBJ1-6; TRBD1 agrees at 10 bases. Germline CDR1 and CDR2: LGHNA and YSLEER. The CDR3 sequence is 15 residues long. After removal of 0 bases from V and 10 bases from J, the junction contained 3 bases not matched to a gene.

This clonotype was recorded a few times. The chain couples TRBV2 to TRBJ1-5, with a tentative D call TRBD1 (5 bases). The V gene lost 6 bases and the J gene lost 6 bases, with 15 bases spanning the gap. Germline V CDR1 and CDR2: SNHLY, FYNNEI. CDR3 length: 14 residues. CDR3 nucleotide sequence: TGTGCCAGCAGCGAAATCAGGGATAGTCAGCCCCAGCATTTT. Protein product: CASSEIRDSQPQHF.

This clonotype occurred many times. The CDR3 loop reads CASRRTRVQETQYF. The CDR3 bases are TGTGCCAGCAGAAGGACTAGGGTACAAGAGACCCAGTACTTC. The chain links TRBV2 to TRBJ2-5; TRBD2 agrees at 7 bases. Trimming cost V 6 bases and J 2 bases; bases outside gene matches: 6. This CDR3 has 14 residues. Per germline, CDR1 SNHLY and CDR2 FYNNEI.

The sample holds many counts of this clonotype. This chain links TRBV5-4 with TRBJ2-5, with D possibly matching TRBD2 (6 bases). V was shortened by 4 bases and J by 2 bases, with 12 bases between the two germline ends. The germline V gene has CDR1 SGHNT and CDR2 YYREEE (reference sequence). The CDR3 runs to 14 residues. CDR3: CASSGGAGQETQYF. The CDR3 coding sequence is TGTGCCAGCAGCGGTGGGGCGGGGCAAGAGACCCAGTACTTC.

The table lists this clonotype with a few counts. The CDR3 bases are TGTGCCAGCAGCTCAACCCCCTACGAGCAGTACTTC. It yields the protein CASSSTPYEQYF. The V and J genes are TRBV7-2 and TRBJ2-7; D is unclear. Trimming removed 4 bases from V and 2 bases from J, with 6 bases in between. This CDR3 comprises 12 residues. CDR1 is SGHTA, CDR2 FQGNSA, per germline.

This clonotype was seen repeatedly, ten times or more. This rearrangement joins TRBV2 to TRBJ2-7; the D is unclear. CDR3 size: 15 residues. Germline CDR1 and CDR2: SNHLY and FYNNEI. V lost 10 bases and J 2 bases, leaving 21 bases between the germline ends. The CDR3, as DNA: TGTGCCACCTCAAACCCAGCGCGCACCCCCTACGAGCAGTACTTC. It specifies CATSNPARTPYEQYF.

This clonotype was found many times. The genes are TRBV7-2 and TRBJ2-5; D remains ambiguous. This CDR3 is built from 12 residues. The germline V and J ends were trimmed by 5 bases and 5 bases, with 9 bases remaining between them. Germline CDR1 is SGHTA and CDR2 is FQGNSA. CDR3 bases: TGTGCCAGCAGCCCCTGGCGGGAGACCCAGTACTTC. It translates to CASSPWRETQYF.

This clonotype has at least ten counts. This chain joins TRBV7-9 and TRBJ2-1, with D possibly matching TRBD2 (5 bases). The CDR3 runs to 16 residues. CDR1 and CDR2 from the germline V gene are SEHNR and FQNEAQ (reference sequence). With 7 bases removed from V and 2 bases from J, the gap between germline ends came to 18 bases. CDR3 loop: CASTPAGSAAYNEQFF. The CDR3 DNA reads as TGTGCCAGCACCCCCGCTGGGAGCGCTGCCTACAATGAGCAGTTCTTC.